The present entry profiles one T cell receptor beta chain with its context. The entry originates in a study of blood T cell repertoires in COVID-19. Study context: The origin of the acute and convalescent COVID-19 samples was the United States, Italy and Spain.

Under the authors' procedure: Amplifying reference gene primers gave estimates of nucleated cell counts. TCRdb keeps only in-frame clones here, not all; method: immunoSEQ multiplex PCR. Clone size and V and J calls were adopted from that table, with D and trimming inferred from the DNA. The sample lists more than 95,000 clones, more than 85% occurring once. Germline assignment: CDR1 SGHDT and CDR2 YYEEEE. This CDR3 comprises 15 residues. Trimming took off 4 bases at V and 3 bases at J, with 13 bases between the two ends. Sequencing was carried out using peripheral blood. The TCR comes from a human donor in a cohort sampled during active COVID-19. The gene calls are TRBV5-6 and TRBJ2-2; D gene unclear. CDR3 loop: CASSPWVRDTGELFF. CDR3 sequence (DNA): TGTGCCAGCAGCCCCTGGGTTCGGGACACCGGGGAGCTGTTTTTT.